Listed here is a single T cell receptor (beta chain). The sample holds a few counts of this clone. The antigen it recognizes is unknown. There are no base qualities to consult, and no much larger clone falls within one base. The germline ends are 14 bases apart after V is trimmed by 5 bases and J by 4 bases. Inclusive of the bounding cysteine and phenylalanine, the CDR3 is 14 residues long. Only CDR3 DNA remains: 42 bases, in frame from the first base. CDR1 LNHDA and CDR2 SQIVND are derived from the germline V gene (reference sequence). This sample is part of a study of cytomegalovirus exposure and HLA in healthy donors (dated by TCRdb to about 2017). Context from the whole study: According to a later analysis, the roughly 130 validation repertoires were produced on the same platform as the roughly 700 repertoires of the first cohort. The aim of the study was to test whether cataloging public T cell receptors could identify signatures of past pathogen exposure. Along with the roughly 700-subject first cohort, a separate validation cohort of more than 90 different subjects was used. The study combined high-throughput TCR immunosequencing, statistical association of individual TCRs with disease status, and machine learning to predict cytomegalovirus infection status. General conclusions and limits of the study: Of the cluster scores, around 95% were above 0 in a later analysis, which found that TCRs clustered in the first cohort also tended to co-occur in the 110 or so validation repertoires. Three of the identified cytomegalovirus-associated TCR beta chains were confirmed in vitro to be specific for cytomegalovirus antigens. The authors suggested that the approach could potentially be extended to other disease states and immunological phenotypes. The study listed 150 to 200 TCR beta chains as associated with cytomegalovirus. A later analysis had no HLA typing for the validation cohort, so co-occurrence there was scored across all 110 or so repertoires. Most TCR sequences were observed very rarely across donors, whereas some public TCRs were present in many individuals. In both the original and validation cohorts, the classifier was reported to diagnose cytomegalovirus status with high specificity and sensitivity.

Libraries were prepared through the immunoSEQ multiplex PCR assay. Per the source publication's procedure: A statistical classification framework was built to diagnose cytomegalovirus status from the catalog of TCR beta chain sequences. TCRdb's version of the immuneACCESS table is confined to in-frame rearrangements and falls short of the full clone set. An unresolved V gene accounts for under half of the shortfall where checked; the remainder is of unknown origin. V and J calls and clone size are given by that table; D and trimming were obtained from the DNA. The sample table contains roughly 180,000 clones; only one count was recorded for around nine tenths of them. The ten largest clones add up to roughly 7% of the sample. The donors belonged to the validation cohort of around 110 subjects, which was separate from the 666-subject first cohort.

Sequencing input: PBMCs. The V and J genes are TRBV19 and TRBJ2-5, with TRBD1 perhaps the D gene, on 5 matching bases. This receptor was identified in a man younger than 40 in good health and CMV-seropositive. Here is the DNA: TGTGCCAGTAGTTGGGCCTGGGGCGCAGAGACCCAGTACTTC. The translation is CASSWAWGAETQYF.